Described below is a single T cell receptor (beta chain) sequence and its context. The source of the sample is a study of identical twins. Template switching added a universal primer site; cDNA carried unique molecular identifiers. TCRdb re-called the 5' RACE reads through MiXCR, storing one row per CDR3 protein. The sample has 410,000 or so distinct CDR3 sequences; roughly 20% are singletons. V shed 4 bases, J shed 3 bases, and the junction held 6 bases outside the gene matches. The CDR3 is 15 residues long. Per germline, CDR1 MDHEN and CDR2 SYDVKM. The sequence came from a man between 50 and 59 years old in good health. This chain connects TRBV28 to TRBJ2-3, with 8 nucleotides matching TRBD2. Sequences were obtained from naive T cells sorted from blood. The CDR3 DNA reads as TGTGCCAGCAGTTGGGAGCGGGGGTGGACAGATACGCAGTATTTT. This encodes CASSWERGWTDTQYF.